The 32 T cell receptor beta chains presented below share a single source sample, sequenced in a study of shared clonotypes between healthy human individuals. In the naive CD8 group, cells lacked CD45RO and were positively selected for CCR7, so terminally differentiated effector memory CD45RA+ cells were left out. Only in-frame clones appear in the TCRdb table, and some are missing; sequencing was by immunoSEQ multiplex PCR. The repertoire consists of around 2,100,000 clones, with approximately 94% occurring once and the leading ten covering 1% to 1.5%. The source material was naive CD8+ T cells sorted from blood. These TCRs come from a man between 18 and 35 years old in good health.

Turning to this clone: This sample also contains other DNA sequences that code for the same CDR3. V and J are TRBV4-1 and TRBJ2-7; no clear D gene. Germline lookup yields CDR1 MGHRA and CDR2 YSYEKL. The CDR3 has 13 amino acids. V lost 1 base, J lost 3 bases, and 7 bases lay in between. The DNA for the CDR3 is TGCGCCAGCAGCCAAGGTGGTGACTACGAGCAGTACTTC. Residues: CASSQGGDYEQYF.

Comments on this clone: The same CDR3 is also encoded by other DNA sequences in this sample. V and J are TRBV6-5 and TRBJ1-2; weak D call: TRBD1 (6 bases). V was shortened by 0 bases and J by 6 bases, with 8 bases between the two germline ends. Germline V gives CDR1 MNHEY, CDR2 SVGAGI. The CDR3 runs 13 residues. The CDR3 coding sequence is TGTGCCAGCAGTTACTCGGGGGGCGATGGCTACACCTTC. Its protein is CASSYSGGDGYTF.

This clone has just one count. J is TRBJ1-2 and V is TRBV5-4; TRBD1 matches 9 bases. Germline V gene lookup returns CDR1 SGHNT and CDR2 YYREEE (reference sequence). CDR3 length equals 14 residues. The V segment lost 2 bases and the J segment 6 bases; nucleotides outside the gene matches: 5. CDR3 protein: CASSFRTGADGYTF. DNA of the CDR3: TGTGCCAGCAGCTTTAGGACAGGGGCAGATGGCTACACCTTC.

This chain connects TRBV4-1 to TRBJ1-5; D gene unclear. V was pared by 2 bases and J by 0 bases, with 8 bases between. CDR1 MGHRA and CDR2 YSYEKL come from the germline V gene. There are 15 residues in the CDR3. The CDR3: CASSQSPDSNQPQHF. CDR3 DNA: TGCGCCAGCAGCCAATCCCCGGATAGCAATCAGCCCCAGCATTTT.

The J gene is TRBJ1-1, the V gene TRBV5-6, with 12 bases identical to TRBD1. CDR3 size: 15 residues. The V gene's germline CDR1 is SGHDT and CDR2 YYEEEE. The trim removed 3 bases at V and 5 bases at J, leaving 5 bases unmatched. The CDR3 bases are TGTGCCAGCAGCTGGGGGACAGGGGGCGGAACTGAAGCTTTCTTT. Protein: CASSWGTGGGTEAFF.

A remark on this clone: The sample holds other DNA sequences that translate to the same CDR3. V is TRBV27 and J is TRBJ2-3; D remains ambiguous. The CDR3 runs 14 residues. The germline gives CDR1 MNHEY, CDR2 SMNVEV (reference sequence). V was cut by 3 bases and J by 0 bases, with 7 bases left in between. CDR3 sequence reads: CASSFSSSTDTQYF. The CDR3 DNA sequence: TGTGCCAGCAGTTTCTCATCTAGCACAGATACGCAGTATTTT.

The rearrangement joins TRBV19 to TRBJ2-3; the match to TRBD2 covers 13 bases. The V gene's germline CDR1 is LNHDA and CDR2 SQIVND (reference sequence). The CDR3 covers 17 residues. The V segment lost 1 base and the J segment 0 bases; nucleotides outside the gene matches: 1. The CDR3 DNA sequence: TGTGCCAGTAGTATAGGGACTAGCGGGGGAAGCACAGATACGCAGTATTTT. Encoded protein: CASSIGTSGGSTDTQYF.

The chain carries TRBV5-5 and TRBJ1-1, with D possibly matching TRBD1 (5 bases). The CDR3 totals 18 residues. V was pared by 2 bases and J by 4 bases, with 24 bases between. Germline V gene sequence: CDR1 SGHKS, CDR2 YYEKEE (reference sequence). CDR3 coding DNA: TGTGCCAGCAGCTTAAACTCCGTGATAGGGGCGCGGAGCACTGAAGCTTTCTTT. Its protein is CASSLNSVIGARSTEAFF.

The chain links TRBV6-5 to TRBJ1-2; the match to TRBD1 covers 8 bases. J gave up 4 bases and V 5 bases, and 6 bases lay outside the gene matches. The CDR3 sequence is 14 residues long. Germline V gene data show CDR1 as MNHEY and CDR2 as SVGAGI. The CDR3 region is CASSAGGESYGYTF. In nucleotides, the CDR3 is TGTGCCAGCAGTGCAGGGGGCGAAAGCTATGGCTACACCTTC.

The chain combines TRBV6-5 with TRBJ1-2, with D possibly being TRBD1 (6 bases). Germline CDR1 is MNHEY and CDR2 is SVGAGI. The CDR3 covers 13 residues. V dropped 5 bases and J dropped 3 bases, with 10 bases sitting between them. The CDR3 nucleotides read TGTGCCAGCAGTGGGGACACCGACTATGGCTACACCTTC. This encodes CASSGDTDYGYTF.

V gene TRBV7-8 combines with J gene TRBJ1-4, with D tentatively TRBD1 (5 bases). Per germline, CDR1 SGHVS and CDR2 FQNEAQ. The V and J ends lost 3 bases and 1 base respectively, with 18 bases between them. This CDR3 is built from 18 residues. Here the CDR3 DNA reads TGTGCCAGCAGCTTGAACTACAGGCGACCAGTAACTAATGAAAAACTGTTTTTT. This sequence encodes CASSLNYRRPVTNEKLFF.

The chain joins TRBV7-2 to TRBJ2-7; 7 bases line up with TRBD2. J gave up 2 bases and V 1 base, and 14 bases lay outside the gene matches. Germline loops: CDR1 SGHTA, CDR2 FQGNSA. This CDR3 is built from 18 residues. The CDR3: CASSLEIILASGAYEQYF. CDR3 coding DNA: TGTGCCAGCAGCTTAGAGATTATTCTGGCTAGCGGAGCCTACGAGCAGTACTTC.

This CDR3 reads CASSPRPRVPDGYTF. CDR3 bases: TGTGCCAGCAGCCCACGTCCCCGGGTGCCGGATGGCTACACCTTC. The J gene is TRBJ1-2, the V gene TRBV27; D not certain. This CDR3 is 15 amino acids long. With 6 bases removed from V and 6 bases from J, the gap between germline ends came to 20 bases. CDR1 and CDR2 from the germline V gene are MNHEY and SMNVEV (reference sequence).

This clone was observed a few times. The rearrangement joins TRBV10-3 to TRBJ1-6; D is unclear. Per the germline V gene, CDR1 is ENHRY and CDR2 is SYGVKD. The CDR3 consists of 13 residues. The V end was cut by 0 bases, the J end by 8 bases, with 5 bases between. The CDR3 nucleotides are TGTGCCATCAGTGAGTCGCCGGATTCACCCCTCCACTTT. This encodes CAISESPDSPLHF.

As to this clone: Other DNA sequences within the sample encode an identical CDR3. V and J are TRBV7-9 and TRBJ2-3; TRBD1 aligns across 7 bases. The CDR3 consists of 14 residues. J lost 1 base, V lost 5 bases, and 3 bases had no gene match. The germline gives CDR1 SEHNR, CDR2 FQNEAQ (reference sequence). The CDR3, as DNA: TGTGCCAGCAGCCCAGGACAGGGCACAGATACGCAGTATTTT. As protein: CASSPGQGTDTQYF.

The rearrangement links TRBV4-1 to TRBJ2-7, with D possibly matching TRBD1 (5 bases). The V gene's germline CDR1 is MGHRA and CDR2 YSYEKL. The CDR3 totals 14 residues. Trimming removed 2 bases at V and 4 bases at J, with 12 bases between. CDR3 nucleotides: TGCGCCAGCAGCCAAACAAAACAGGCTTACGAGCAGTACTTC. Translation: CASSQTKQAYEQYF.

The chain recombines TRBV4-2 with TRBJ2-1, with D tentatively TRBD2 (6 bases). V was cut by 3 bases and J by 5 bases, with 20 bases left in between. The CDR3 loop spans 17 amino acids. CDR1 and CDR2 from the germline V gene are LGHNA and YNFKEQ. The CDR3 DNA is TGTGCCAGCAGCCAGCCCCCCTCCGGGGAGGATCACAATGAGCAGTTCTTC. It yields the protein CASSQPPSGEDHNEQFF.

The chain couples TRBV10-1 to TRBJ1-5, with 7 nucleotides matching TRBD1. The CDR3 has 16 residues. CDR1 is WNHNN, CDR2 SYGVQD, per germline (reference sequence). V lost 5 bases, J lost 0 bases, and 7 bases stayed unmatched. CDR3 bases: TGCGCCAGCAGTACCGGGACAGCCGATAGCAATCAGCCCCAGCATTTT. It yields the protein CASSTGTADSNQPQHF.

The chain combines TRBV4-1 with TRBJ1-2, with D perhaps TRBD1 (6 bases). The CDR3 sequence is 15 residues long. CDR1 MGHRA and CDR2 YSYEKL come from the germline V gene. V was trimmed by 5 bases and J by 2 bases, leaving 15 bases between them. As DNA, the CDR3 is TGCGCCAGCAGCGAAACAGGTACAGGGAACTATGGCTACACCTTC. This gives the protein CASSETGTGNYGYTF.

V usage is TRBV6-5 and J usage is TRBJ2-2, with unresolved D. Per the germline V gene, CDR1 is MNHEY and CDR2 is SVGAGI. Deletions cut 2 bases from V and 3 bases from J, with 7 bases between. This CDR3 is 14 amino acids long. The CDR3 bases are TGTGCCAGCAGTTACCAGGAATACACCGGGGAGCTGTTTTTT. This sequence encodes CASSYQEYTGELFF.

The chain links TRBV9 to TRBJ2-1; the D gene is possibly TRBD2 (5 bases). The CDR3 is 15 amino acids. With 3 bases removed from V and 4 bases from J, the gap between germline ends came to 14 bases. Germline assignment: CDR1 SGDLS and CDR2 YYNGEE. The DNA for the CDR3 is TGTGCCAGCAGCGCCGGGATAACGACGTACAATGAGCAGTTCTTC. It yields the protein CASSAGITTYNEQFF. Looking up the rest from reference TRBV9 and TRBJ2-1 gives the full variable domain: DSGVTQTPKHLITATGQRVTLRCSPRSGDLSVYWYQQSLDQGLQFLIQYYNGEERAKGNILERFSAQQFPDLHSELNLSSLELGDSALYFCASSAGITTYNEQFFGPGTRLTVL.

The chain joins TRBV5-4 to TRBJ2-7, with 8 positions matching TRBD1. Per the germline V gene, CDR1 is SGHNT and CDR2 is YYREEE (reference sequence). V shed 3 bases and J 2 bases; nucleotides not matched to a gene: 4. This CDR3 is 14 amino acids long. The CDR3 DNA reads TGTGCCAGCAGCTGGGACAGGAGTACCTACGAGCAGTACTTC. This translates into CASSWDRSTYEQYF.

Here the CDR3 DNA reads TGTGCCAGCTCACCCCCCTCAGCGGGAGTTCTGAACAATGAGCAGTTCTTC. Protein sequence: CASSPPSAGVLNNEQFF. The chain carries TRBV18 and TRBJ2-1; 8 nucleotides match TRBD2. After removal of 3 bases from V and 5 bases from J, the junction contained 12 bases not matched to a gene. Germline V gene sequence: CDR1 KGHSH, CDR2 LQKENI. The CDR3 has 17 residues.

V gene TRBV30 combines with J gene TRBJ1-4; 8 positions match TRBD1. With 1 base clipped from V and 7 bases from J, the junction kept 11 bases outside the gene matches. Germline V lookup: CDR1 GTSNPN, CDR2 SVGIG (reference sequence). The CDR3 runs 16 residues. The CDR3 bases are TGTGCCTGGAGTGAAGGGCCAGGAACAGGGGGTGAAAAACTGTTTTTT. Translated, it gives CAWSEGPGTGGEKLFF.

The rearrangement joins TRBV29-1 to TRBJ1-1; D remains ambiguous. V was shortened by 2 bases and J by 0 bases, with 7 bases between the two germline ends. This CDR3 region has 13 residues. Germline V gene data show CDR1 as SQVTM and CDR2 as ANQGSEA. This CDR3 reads CSVERPLNTEAFF. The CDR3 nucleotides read TGCAGCGTTGAACGGCCTCTGAACACTGAAGCTTTCTTT.

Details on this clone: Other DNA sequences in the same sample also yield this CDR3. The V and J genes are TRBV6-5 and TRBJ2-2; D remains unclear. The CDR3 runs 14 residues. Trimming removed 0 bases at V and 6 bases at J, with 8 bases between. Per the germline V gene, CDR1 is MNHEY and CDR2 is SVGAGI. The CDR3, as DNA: TGTGCCAGCAGTTACTCGCAAGCGTCCGGGGAGCTGTTTTTT. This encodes CASSYSQASGELFF.

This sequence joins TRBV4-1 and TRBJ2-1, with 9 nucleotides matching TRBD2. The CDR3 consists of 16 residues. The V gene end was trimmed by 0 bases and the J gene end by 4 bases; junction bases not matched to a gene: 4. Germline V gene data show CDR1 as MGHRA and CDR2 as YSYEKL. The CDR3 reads CASSQEASGIYNEQFF. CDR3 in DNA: TGCGCCAGCAGCCAAGAGGCTAGCGGGATTTACAATGAGCAGTTCTTC.

The CDR3 spells CASSILPRADYPQHF. The CDR3 bases are TGTGCCAGTAGTATATTACCCCGGGCGGACTATCCCCAGCATTTT. The J gene is TRBJ1-5, the V gene TRBV19, with unresolved D. The CDR3 covers 15 residues. Trimming took 2 bases from V and 10 from J, leaving 18 bases between them. Looked up from germline, CDR1 is LNHDA and CDR2 is SQIVND (reference sequence).

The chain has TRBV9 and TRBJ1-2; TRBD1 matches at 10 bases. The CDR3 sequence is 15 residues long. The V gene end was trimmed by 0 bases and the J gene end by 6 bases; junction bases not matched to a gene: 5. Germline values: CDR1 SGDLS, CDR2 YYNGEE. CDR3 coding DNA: TGTGCCAGCAGCGTAGAGGGACAGGGGAGCGATGGCTACACCTTC. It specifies CASSVEGQGSDGYTF. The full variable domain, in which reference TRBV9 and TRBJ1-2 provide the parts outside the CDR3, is DSGVTQTPKHLITATGQRVTLRCSPRSGDLSVYWYQQSLDQGLQFLIQYYNGEERAKGNILERFSAQQFPDLHSELNLSSLELGDSALYFCASSVEGQGSDGYTFGSGTRLTVV.

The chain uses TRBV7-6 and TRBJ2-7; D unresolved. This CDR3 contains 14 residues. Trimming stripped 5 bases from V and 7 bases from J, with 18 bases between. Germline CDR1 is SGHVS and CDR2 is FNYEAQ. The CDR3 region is CASSPSLGPREQYF. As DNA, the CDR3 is TGTGCCAGCAGCCCCTCCCTGGGCCCTAGGGAGCAGTACTTC.

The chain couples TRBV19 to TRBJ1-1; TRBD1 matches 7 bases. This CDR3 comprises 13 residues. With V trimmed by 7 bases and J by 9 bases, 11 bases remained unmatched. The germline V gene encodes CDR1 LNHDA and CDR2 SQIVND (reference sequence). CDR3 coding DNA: TGTGCCAGTACTCGGGCACCGGGACAGAAAGCTTTCTTT. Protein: CASTRAPGQKAFF.

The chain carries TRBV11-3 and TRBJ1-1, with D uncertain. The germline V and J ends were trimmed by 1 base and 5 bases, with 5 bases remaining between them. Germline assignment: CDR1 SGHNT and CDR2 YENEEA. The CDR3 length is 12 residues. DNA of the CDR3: TGTGCCAGCAGCTTAGGTAAGACTGAAGCTTTCTTT. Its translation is CASSLGKTEAFF.